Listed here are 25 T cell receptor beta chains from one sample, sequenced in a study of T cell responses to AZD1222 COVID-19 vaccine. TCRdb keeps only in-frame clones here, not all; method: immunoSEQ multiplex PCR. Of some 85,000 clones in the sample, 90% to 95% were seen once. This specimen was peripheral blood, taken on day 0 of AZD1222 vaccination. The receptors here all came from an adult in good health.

This CDR3 is CASSVLAATTDTQYF. For the CDR3, the DNA is TGTGCCAGCAGTGTACTAGCGGCCACCACAGATACGCAGTATTTT. This chain links TRBV28 with TRBJ2-3; 8 bases are shared with TRBD2. The CDR3 has 15 amino acids. V lost 5 bases and J lost 2; bases outside the gene matches: 6. CDR1 and CDR2 from the germline V gene are MDHEN and SYDVKM.

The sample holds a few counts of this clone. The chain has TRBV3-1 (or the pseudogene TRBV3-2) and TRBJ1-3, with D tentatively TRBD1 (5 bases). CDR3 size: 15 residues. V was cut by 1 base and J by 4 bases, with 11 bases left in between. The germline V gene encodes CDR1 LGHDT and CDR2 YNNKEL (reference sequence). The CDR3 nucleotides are TGTGCCAGCAGCCAAGGGGGCAGGGTCGGAAACACCATATATTTT. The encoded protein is CASSQGGRVGNTIYF.

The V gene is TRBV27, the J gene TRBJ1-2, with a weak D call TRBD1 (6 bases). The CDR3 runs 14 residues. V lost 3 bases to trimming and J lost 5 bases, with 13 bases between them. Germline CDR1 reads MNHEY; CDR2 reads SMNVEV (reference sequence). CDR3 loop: CASSLGQGTYGYTF. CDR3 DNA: TGTGCCAGCAGTTTGGGGCAGGGGACATATGGCTACACCTTC.

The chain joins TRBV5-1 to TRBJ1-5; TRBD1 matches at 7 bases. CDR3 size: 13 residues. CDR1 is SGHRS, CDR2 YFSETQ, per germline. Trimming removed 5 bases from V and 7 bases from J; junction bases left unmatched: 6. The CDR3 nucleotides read TGCGCCAGCAGACCCGACAGGGACCAGCCCCAGCATTTT. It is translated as CASRPDRDQPQHF.

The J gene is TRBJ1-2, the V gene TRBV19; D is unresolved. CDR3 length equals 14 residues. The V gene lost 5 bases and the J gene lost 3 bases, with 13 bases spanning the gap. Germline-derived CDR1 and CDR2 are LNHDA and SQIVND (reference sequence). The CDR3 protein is CASSPLRVDYGYTF. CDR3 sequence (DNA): TGTGCCAGTAGTCCCCTTCGGGTTGACTATGGCTACACCTTC.

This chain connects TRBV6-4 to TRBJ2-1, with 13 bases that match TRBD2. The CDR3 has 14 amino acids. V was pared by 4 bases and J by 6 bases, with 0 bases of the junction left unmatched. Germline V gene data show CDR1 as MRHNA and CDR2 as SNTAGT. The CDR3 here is CASSGLAGGNEQFF. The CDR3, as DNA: TGTGCCAGCAGTGGACTAGCGGGAGGCAATGAGCAGTTCTTC.

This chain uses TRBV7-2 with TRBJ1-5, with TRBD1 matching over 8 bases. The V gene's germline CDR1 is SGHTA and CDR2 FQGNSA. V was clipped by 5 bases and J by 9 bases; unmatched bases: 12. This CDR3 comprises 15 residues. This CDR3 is CASSPRTGLQGPQHF. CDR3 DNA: TGTGCCAGCAGCCCAAGGACAGGGCTTCAAGGGCCCCAGCATTTT.

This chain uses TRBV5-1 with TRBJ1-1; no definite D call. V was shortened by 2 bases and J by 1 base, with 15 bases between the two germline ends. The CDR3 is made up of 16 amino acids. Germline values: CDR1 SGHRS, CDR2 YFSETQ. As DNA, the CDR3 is TGCGCCAGCAGCTTAACCTCTCTTTTACCGAACACTGAAGCTTTCTTT. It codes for CASSLTSLLPNTEAFF.

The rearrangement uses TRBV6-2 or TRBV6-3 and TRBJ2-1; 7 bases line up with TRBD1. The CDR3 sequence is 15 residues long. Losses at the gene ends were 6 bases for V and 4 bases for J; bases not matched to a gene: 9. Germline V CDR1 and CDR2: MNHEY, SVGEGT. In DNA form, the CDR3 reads TGTGCCAGCAGCCCCCAGGGGGACCCGTACAATGAGCAGTTCTTC. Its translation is CASSPQGDPYNEQFF.

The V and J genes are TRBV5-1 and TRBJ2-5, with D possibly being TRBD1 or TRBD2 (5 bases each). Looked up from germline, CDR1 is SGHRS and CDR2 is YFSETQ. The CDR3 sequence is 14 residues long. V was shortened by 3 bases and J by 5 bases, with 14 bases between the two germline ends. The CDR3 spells CASSSGTPGETQYF. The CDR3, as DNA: TGCGCCAGCAGCTCGGGGACCCCAGGGGAGACCCAGTACTTC. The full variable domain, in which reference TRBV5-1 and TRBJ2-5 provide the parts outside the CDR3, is KAGVTQTPRYLIKTRGQQVTLSCSPISGHRSVSWYQQTPGQGLQFLFEYFSETQRNKGNFPGRFSGRQFSNSRSEMNVSTLELGDSALYLCASSSGTPGETQYFGPGTRLLVL.

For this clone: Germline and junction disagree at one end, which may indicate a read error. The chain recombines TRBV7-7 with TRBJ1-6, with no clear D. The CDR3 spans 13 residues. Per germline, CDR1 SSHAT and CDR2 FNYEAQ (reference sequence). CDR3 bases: TGTGCTAGCAGCCCTCCCATCCGGTCACCCCTCCACTTT. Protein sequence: CASSPPIRSPLHF.

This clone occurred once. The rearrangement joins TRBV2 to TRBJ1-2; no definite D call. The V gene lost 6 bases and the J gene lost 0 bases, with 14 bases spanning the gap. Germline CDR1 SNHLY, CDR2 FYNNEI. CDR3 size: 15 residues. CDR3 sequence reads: CASSASLSANYGYTF. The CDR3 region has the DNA TGTGCCAGCAGCGCTAGTCTATCAGCTAACTATGGCTACACCTTC.

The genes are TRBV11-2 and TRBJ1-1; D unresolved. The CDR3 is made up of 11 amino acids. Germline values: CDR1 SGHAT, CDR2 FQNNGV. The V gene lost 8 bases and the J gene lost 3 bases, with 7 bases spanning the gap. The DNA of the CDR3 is TGTGCCAGCGCACATGACACTGAAGCTTTCTTT. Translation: CASAHDTEAFF.

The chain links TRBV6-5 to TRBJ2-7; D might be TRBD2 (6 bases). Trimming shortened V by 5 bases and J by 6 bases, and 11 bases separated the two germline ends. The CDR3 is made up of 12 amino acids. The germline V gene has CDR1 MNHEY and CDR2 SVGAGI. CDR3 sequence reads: CASSPMGGEQYF. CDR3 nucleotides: TGTGCCAGCAGTCCGATGGGGGGCGAGCAGTACTTC.

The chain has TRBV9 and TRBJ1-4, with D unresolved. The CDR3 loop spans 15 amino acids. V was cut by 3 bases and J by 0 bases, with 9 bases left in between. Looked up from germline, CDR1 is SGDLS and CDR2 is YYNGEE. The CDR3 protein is CASSAGLTTNEKLFF. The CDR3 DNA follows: TGTGCCAGCAGCGCCGGGCTAACAACTAATGAAAAACTGTTTTTT.

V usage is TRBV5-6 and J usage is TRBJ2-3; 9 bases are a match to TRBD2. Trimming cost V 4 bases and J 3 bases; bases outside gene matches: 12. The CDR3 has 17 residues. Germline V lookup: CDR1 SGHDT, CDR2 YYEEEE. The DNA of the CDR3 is TGTGCCAGCAGCACCTTTAGCGGGAGATGGTTTACAGATACGCAGTATTTT. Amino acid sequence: CASSTFSGRWFTDTQYF. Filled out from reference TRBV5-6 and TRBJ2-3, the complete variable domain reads DAGVTQSPTHLIKTRGQQVTLRCSPKSGHDTVSWYQQALGQGPQFIFQYYEEEERQRGNFPDRFSGHQFPNYSSELNVNALLLGDSALYLCASSTFSGRWFTDTQYFGPGTRLTVL.

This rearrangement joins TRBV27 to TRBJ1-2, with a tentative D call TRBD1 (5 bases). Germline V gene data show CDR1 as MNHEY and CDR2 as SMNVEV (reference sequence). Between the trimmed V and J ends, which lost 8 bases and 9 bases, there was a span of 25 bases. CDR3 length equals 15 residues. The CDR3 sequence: CASSLRGGEEFSYTF. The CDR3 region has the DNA TGTGCCAGCTCCCTCCGGGGGGGGGAAGAATTTAGCTACACCTTC.

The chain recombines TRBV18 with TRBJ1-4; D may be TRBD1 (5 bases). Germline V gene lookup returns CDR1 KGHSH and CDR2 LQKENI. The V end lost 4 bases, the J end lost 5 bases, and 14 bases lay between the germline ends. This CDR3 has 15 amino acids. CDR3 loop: CASSRDRFGNEKLFF. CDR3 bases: TGTGCCAGCTCACGAGACAGATTTGGGAATGAAAAACTGTTTTTT.

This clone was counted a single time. The CDR3 DNA reads as TGTGCCAGCAGTACACCTTTTGAGCAGTACTTC. It specifies CASSTPFEQYF. This chain links TRBV28 with TRBJ2-7, with D hard to call. The CDR3 spans 11 residues. Germline V gene data show CDR1 as MDHEN and CDR2 as SYDVKM. V was clipped by 5 bases and J by 7 bases, with 9 bases between them.

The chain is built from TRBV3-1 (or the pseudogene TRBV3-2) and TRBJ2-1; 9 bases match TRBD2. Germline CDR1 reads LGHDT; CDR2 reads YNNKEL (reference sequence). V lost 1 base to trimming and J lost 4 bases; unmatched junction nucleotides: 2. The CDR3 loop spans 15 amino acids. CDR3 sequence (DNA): TGTGCCAGCAGCCAAGGGACTAGCGCATACAATGAGCAGTTCTTC. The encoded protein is CASSQGTSAYNEQFF.

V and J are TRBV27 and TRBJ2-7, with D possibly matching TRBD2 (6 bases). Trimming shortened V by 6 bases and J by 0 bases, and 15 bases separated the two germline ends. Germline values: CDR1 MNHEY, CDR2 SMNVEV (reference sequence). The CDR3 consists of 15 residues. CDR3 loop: CASSLTPGSSYEQYF. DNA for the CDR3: TGTGCCAGCAGCTTAACACCCGGGAGCTCCTACGAGCAGTACTTC.

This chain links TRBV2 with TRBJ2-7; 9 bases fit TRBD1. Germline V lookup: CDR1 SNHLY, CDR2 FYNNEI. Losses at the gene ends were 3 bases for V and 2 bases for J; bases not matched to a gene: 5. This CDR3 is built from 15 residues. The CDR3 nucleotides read TGTGCCAGCAGTGATCGGGGGACAGGGCCCTACGAGCAGTACTTC. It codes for CASSDRGTGPYEQYF.

Here the CDR3 reads CASSQPQGLNTEAFF. The CDR3 bases are TGCGCCAGCAGCCAACCCCAAGGGCTGAACACTGAAGCTTTCTTT. The chain has TRBV5-1 and TRBJ1-1; no reliable D call. The germline CDR1 and CDR2 sequences are SGHRS and YFSETQ. CDR3 length: 15 residues. Trimming left V 4 bases short and J 0 bases short, with 13 bases between.

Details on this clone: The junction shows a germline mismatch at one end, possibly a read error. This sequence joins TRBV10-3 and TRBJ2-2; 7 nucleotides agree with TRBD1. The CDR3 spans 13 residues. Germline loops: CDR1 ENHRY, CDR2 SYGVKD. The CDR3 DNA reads TGTGCCTTCAGGGGGTGGGACACCGGGGAGCTGTTTTTT. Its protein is CAFRGWDTGELFF.

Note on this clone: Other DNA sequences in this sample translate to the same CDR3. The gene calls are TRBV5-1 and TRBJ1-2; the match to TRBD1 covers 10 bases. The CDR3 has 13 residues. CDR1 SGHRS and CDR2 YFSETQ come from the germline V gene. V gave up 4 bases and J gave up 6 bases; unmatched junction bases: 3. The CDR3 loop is CASSLGQGNGYTF. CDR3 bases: TGCGCCAGCAGCCTGGGACAGGGGAATGGCTACACCTTC. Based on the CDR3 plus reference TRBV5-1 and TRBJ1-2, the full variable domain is KAGVTQTPRYLIKTRGQQVTLSCSPISGHRSVSWYQQTPGQGLQFLFEYFSETQRNKGNFPGRFSGRQFSNSRSEMNVSTLELGDSALYLCASSLGQGNGYTFGSGTRLTVV.